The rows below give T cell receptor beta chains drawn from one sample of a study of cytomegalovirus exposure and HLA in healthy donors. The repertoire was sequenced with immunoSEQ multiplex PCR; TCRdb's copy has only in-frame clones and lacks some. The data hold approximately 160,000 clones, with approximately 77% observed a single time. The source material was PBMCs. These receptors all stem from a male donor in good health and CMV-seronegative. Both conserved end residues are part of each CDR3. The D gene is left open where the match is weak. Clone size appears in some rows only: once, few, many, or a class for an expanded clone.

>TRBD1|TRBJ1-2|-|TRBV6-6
TGTGCCAGCAGTACCCTAGGACAGGGGAAACGCTACACCTTC
CASSTLGQGKRYTF
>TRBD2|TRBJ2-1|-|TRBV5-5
TGTGCCAGCAGCTTAGAGCGGGAGGCTTACAATGAGCAGTTCTTC
CASSLEREAYNEQFF
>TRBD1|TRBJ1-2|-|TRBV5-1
TGCGCCAGCAGCCCCGGGACAGGGGATGGCTACACCTTC
CASSPGTGDGYTF
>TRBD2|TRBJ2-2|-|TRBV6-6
TGTGCCAGCAGTCTTAGCGGGACCCACACCGGGGAGCTGTTTTTT
CASSLSGTHTGELFF
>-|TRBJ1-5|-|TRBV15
TGTGCCACCAGCAGAGATGTCAGTCAGCCCCAGCATTTT
CATSRDVSQPQHF
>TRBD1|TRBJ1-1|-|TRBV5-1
TGCGCCAGCAGCTATCGACAGGGGGCTATAACTGAAGCTTTCTTT
CASSYRQGAITEAFF
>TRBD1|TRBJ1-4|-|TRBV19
TGTGCCAGTAGGGACAGGGGGGAATCAAAGGAAAAACTGTTTTTT
CASRDRGESKEKLFF
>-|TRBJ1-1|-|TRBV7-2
TGTGCCAGCAGCCCCGCCCCCCAGGGCCGTTTTGAAGCTTTCTTT
CASSPAPQGRFEAFF
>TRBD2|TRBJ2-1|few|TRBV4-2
TGTGCCAGCAGCCAAGTTGGGGGACTAGCGGGACAACGGGCCTACAATGAGCAGTTCTTC
CASSQVGGLAGQRAYNEQFF
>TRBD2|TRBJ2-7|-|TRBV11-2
TGTGCCAGCAGCTTTGGTAGCGGGAGCGGGGCCTACGAGCAGTACTTC
CASSFGSGSGAYEQYF
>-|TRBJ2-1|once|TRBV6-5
TGTGCCAGCAGTTACTCTTGGGCAGGGAACAATGAGCAGTTCTTC
CASSYSWAGNNEQFF
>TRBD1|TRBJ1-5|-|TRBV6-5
TGTGCCAGCAGTAGAGACGGACAGGGGGGACAGCCCCAGCATTTT
CASSRDGQGGQPQHF
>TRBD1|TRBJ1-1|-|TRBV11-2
TGTGCTATCTACCAGGGGGGAAACACTGAAGCTTTCTTT
CAIYQGGNTEAFF
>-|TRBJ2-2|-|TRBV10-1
TGCGCCAGCAGTGGGGGCAGTCGGGAGCTGTTTTTT
CASSGGSRELFF
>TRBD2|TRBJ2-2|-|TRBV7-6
TGTGCCAGCAGCTGGGGGACTAGCGGTAACACCGGGGAGCTGTTTTTT
CASSWGTSGNTGELFF
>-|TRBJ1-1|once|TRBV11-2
TGTGCCAGCAGCTTAGGTCTATTGTCCTCTGAAACTTTCTTT
CASSLGLLSSETFF
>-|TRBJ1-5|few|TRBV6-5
TGTGCCAGCAGCGCGGCGGACTATAGCAATCAGCCCCAGCATTTT
CASSAADYSNQPQHF
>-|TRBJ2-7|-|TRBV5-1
TGCGCCAGCAGCTTGGCCAGGGGCAGAGACCTCTACGAGCAGTACTTC
CASSLARGRDLYEQYF
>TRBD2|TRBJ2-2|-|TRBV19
TGTGCCAGTACCCTCGGGGGGGCCGAAGCCGGGGAGCTGTTTTTT
CASTLGGAEAGELFF
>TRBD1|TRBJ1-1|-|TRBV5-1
TGCGCCAGCAGCCCAGGGGGCGTGGGCACTGAAGCTTTCTTT
CASSPGGVGTEAFF
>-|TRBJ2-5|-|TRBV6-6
TGTGCCAGCCGCGCCAGGGATCGAGAGACCCAGTACTTC
CASRARDRETQYF
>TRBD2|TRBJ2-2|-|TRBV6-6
TGTGCCAGCAGCCCTACGGGGGGGCTGTTTTTT
CASSPTGGLFF
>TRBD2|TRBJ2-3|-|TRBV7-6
TGTGCCAGCAGCTCAGCAGCTCTAGCGGGCCCCCCAGATACGCAGTATTTT
CASSSAALAGPPDTQYF
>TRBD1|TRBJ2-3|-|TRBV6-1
TGTGCCAGCAGTGTCCAAGACAGGGTGACAGATACGCAGTATTTT
CASSVQDRVTDTQYF
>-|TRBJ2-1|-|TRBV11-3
TGTGCCAGCAGCTTATACGTTGGCGGAAGCCCGGGTGAGCAGTTCTTC
CASSLYVGGSPGEQFF
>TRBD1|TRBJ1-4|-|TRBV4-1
TGCGCCAGCAGCCTAAACGGACAGGGGACTAATGAAAAACTGTTTTTT
CASSLNGQGTNEKLFF
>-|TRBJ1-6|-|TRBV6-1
TGTGCCAGCACTGAGGACGGGAAAAGGTCCTATAATTCACCCCTCCACTTT
CASTEDGKRSYNSPLHF
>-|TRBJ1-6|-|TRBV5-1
TGCGCCAGCAGCTTGGCCAGGGCCGGTTCACCCCTCCACTTT
CASSLARAGSPLHF
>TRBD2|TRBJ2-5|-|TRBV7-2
TGTGCCAGCAGCCGGACTAGCGGAATACTACAAGAGACCCAGTACTTC
CASSRTSGILQETQYF
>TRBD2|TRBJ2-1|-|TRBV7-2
TGTGCCAGCAGCGCTAGCGGGAGGGCCGTTGAGCAGTTCTTC
CASSASGRAVEQFF
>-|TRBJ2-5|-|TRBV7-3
TGTGCCAGCAGCCGCGGGGTCCAAGAGACCCAGTACTTC
CASSRGVQETQYF
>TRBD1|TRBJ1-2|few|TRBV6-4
TGTGCCAGCAGTGCCGAGTTTGGGACAGCATATGGCTACACCTTC
CASSAEFGTAYGYTF
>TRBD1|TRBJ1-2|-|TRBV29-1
TGCAGCATAACAGGGGTGAAGGGCTACACCTTC
CSITGVKGYTF
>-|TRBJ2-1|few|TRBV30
TGTGCCTGGAGCGCCGGAGTGGGCTACAATGAGCAGTTCTTC
CAWSAGVGYNEQFF
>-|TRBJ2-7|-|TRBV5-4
TGTGCCAGCAGCCGGAGCGGGCGTGAGGACGAGCAGTACTTC
CASSRSGREDEQYF
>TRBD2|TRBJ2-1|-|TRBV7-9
TGTTCCAGCAGCGTGAGCGGGGGCTCCAGCTCCAATGAGCAGTTCTTC
CSSSVSGGSSSNEQFF
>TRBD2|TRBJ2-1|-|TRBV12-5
TGTGCTAGTGGTTTTAGCGGGAGGTCTGATGAGCAGTTCTTC
CASGFSGRSDEQFF
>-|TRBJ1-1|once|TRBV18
TGTGCCAGCTCACCACCGGTGACAGATAAAATGAACACTGAAGCTTTCTTT
CASSPPVTDKMNTEAFF
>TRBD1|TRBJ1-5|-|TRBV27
TGTGCCAGCAGTTTATTGGGGACAGGGATTCCCCAGCCCCAGCATTTT
CASSLLGTGIPQPQHF
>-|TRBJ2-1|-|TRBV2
TGTGCCAGCCAGGGTGGGGTTGATGAGCAGTTCTTC
CASQGGVDEQFF
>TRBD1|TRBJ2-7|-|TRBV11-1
TGTGCCAGCAGCTTGCGCGGCCCCAGGGGGCTCTACGAGCAGTACTTC
CASSLRGPRGLYEQYF
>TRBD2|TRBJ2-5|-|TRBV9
TGTGCCAGCAGCGTAGTGGGACTAGCGGACCAAGAGGCCCAGTACTTC
CASSVVGLADQEAQYF
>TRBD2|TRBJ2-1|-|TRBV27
TGTGCCAGCAGTTTAGAACTAGCGGGAGTAAAAGGTCGCAATGAGCAGTTCTTC
CASSLELAGVKGRNEQFF
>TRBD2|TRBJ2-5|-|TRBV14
TGTGCCAGCAGCCAAGGTTATAGCGGGGGAGAAGAGACCCAGTACTTC
CASSQGYSGGEETQYF
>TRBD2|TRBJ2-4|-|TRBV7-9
TGTGCCAGCAGCTCGACTAGCGGGGAAACCAAAAACATTCAGTACTTC
CASSSTSGETKNIQYF
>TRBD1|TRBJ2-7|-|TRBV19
TGTGCCAGTTCGCGTGGAGTAGGGACAGGGTCCTACGAGCAGTACTTC
CASSRGVGTGSYEQYF
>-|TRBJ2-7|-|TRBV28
TGTGCCAGCAGTTTCCTTGGGTCAGGGCCTTCTTTCTACGAGCAGTACTTC
CASSFLGSGPSFYEQYF
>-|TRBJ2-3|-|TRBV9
TGTGCCAGCAGCGTCGGCGGACTAACCATTAGGGCAGATACGCAGTATTTT
CASSVGGLTIRADTQYF
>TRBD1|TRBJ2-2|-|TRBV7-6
TGTGCCAGCAGCAAGGACAGGGGAATTGCCGGGGAGCTGTTTTTT
CASSKDRGIAGELFF